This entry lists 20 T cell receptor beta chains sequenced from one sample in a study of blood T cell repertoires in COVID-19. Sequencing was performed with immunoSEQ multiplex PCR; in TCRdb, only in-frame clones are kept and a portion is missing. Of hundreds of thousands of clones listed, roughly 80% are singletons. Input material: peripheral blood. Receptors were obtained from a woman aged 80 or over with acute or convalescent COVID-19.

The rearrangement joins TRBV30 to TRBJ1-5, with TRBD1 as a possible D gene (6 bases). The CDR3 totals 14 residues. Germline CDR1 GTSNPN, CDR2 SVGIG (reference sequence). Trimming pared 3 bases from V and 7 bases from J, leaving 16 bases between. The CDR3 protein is CAWSGGQGEQPQHF. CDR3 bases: TGTGCCTGGAGCGGGGGGCAGGGCGAGCAGCCCCAGCATTTT.

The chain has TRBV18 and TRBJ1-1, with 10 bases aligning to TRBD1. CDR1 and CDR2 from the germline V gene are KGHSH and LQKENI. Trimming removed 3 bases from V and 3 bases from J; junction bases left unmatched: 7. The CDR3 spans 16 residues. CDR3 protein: CASSPDRDRGHTEAFF. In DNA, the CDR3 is TGTGCCAGCTCACCCGACCGGGACAGGGGTCACACTGAAGCTTTCTTT.

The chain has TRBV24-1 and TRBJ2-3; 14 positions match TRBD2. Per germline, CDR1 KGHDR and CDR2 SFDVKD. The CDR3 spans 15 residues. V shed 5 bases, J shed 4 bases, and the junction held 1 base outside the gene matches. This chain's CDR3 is CATSVGLAGADTQYF. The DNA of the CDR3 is TGTGCCACCAGTGTGGGACTAGCGGGGGCAGATACGCAGTATTTT.

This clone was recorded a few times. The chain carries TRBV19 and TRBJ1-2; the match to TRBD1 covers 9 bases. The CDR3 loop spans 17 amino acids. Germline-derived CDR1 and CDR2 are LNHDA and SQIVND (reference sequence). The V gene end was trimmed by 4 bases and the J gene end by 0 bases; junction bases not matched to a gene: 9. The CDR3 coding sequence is TGTGCCAGTAGTACATCGGTCCGACAGGGGGCTAACTATGGCTACACCTTC. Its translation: CASSTSVRQGANYGYTF.

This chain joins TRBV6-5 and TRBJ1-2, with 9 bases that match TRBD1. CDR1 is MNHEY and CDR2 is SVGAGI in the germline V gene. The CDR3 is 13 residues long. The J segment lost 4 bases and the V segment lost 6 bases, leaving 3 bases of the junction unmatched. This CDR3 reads CASRTTGGYGYTF. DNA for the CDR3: TGTGCCAGCAGGACGACAGGGGGCTATGGCTACACCTTC.

CDR3 residues: CASSQGGTTTDTQYF. The CDR3 DNA reads TGCGCCAGCAGCCAAGGCGGGACGACCACAGATACGCAGTATTTT. The V call is TRBV4-1, the J call TRBJ2-3; a possible D gene is TRBD2 (6 bases). Germline CDR1 MGHRA, CDR2 YSYEKL. V was clipped by 1 base and J by 2 bases, with 10 bases between them. The CDR3 length is 15 residues.

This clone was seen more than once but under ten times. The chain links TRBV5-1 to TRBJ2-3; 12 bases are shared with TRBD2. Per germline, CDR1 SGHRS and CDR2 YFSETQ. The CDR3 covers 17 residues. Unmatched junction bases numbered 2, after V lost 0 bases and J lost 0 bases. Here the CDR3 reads CASSLGTSGVSTDTQYF. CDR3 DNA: TGCGCCAGCAGCTTGGGGACTAGCGGGGTTAGCACAGATACGCAGTATTTT. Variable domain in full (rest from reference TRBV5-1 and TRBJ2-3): KAGVTQTPRYLIKTRGQQVTLSCSPISGHRSVSWYQQTPGQGLQFLFEYFSETQRNKGNFPGRFSGRQFSNSRSEMNVSTLELGDSALYLCASSLGTSGVSTDTQYFGPGTRLTVL.

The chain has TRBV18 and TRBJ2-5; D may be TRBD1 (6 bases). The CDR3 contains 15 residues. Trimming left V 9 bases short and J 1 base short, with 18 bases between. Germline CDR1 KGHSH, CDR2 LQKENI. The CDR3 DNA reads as TGTGCCAGTTCCCAGTTTGGGGGCTTCCAAGAGACCCAGTACTTC. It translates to CASSQFGGFQETQYF.

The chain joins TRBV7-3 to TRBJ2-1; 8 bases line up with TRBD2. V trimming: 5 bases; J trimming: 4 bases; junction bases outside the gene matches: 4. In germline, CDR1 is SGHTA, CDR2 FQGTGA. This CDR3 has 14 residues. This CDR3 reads CASSRSGSYNEQFF. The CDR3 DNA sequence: TGTGCCAGCAGCCGCAGCGGGAGTTACAATGAGCAGTTCTTC.

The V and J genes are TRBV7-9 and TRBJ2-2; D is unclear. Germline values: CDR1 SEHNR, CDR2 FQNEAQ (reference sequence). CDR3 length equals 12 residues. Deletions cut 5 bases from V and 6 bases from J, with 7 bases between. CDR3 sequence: CASSPPAGELFF. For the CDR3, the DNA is TGTGCCAGCAGCCCCCCCGCCGGGGAGCTGTTTTTT.

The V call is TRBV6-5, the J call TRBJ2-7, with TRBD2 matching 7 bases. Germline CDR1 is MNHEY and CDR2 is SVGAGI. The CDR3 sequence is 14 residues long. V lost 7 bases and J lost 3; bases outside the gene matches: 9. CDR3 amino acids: CASTKASSGYEQYF. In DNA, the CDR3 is TGTGCCAGCACCAAAGCATCTAGCGGCTACGAGCAGTACTTC.

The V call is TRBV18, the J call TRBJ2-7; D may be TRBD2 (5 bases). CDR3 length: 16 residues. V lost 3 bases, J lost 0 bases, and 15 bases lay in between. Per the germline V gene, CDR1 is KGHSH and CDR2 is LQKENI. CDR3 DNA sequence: TGTGCCAGCTCACCTTGGAGAGCTGGGAGCTCCTACGAGCAGTACTTC. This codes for CASSPWRAGSSYEQYF.

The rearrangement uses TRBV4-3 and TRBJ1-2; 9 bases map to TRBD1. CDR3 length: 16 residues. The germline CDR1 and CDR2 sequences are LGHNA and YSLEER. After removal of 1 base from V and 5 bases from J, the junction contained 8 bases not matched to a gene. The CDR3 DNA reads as TGCGCCAGCAGCCAAGTGGCTGGGGGACAGGGATATGGCTACACCTTC. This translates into CASSQVAGGQGYGYTF.

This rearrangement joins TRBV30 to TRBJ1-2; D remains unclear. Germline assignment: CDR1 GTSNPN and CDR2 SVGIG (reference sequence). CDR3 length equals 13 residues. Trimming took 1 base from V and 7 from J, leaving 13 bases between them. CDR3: CAWSELAYPGYTF. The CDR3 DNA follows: TGTGCCTGGAGTGAACTAGCGTATCCTGGCTACACCTTC.

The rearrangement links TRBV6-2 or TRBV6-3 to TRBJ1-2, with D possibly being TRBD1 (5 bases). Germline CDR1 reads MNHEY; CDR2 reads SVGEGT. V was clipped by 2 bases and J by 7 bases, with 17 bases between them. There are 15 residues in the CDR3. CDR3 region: CASSYGPQENSGYTF. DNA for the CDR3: TGTGCCAGCAGTTACGGGCCACAGGAGAATTCTGGCTACACCTTC.

The CDR3 reads CASSSNLQGTEAFF. The DNA of the CDR3 is TGTGCCAGCAGCTCGAATCTCCAGGGAACTGAAGCTTTCTTT. The chain employs TRBV11-2 and TRBJ1-1, with TRBD1 as a possible D gene (5 bases). Germline V CDR1 and CDR2: SGHAT, FQNNGV. CDR3 length equals 14 residues. V gave up 4 bases and J gave up 5 bases, with 14 bases separating them.

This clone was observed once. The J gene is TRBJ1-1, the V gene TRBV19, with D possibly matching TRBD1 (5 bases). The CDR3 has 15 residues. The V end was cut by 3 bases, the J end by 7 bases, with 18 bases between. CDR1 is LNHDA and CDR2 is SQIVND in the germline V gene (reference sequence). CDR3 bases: TGTGCCAGTAGTATTTCTCCAGGTAGGGGCAATGAAGCTTTCTTT. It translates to CASSISPGRGNEAFF.

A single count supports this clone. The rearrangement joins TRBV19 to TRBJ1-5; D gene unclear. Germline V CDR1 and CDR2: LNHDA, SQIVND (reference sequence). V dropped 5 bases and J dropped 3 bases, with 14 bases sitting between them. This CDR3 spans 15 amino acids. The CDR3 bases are TGTGCCAGTAGTTTTAAGGGAGGCTACAATCAGCCCCAGCATTTT. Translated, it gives CASSFKGGYNQPQHF.

Written as DNA, the CDR3 is TGTGCCAGCAGCTTAGATAGCGTGAACTATGGCTACACCTTC. It yields the protein CASSLDSVNYGYTF. The chain employs TRBV11-2 and TRBJ1-2; D remains unclear. V was cut by 0 bases and J by 2 bases, with 7 bases left in between. CDR3 size: 14 residues. CDR1 and CDR2 from the germline V gene are SGHAT and FQNNGV.

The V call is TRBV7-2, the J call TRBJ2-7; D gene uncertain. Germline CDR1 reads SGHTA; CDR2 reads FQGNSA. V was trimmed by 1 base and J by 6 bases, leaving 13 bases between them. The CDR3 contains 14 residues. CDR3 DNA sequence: TGTGCCAGCAGCTTAGGAGCCACCCTCGGCGAGCAGTACTTC. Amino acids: CASSLGATLGEQYF.